The rows below give T cell receptor beta chains drawn from one sample of a study of blood T cell repertoires in COVID-19. Here immunoSEQ multiplex PCR was the method, and the copy in TCRdb shows in-frame clones only, minus some. The sample holds 210,000 or so clones, approximately 91% seen once. What was sequenced was peripheral blood. These TCRs come from a middle-aged woman who had recovered from COVID-19. Each CDR3 is given without its conserved first and last residue. Fields, in order: V gene, clone size, CDR3 protein. Size values are once, few and many counts, or a class for expanded clones, and some rows have none.

TRBV25-1	-	ASSEYSTGGNIQY
TRBV7-2	-	ASTPGLPYEQY
TRBV2	-	ASTGEETQY
TRBV27	-	ASSSTVGNYGYT
TRBV6-6	-	ASTENIDRVRFEQF
TRBV5-1	-	ASSPGQLMNTEAF
TRBV28	-	ASISGQVYSGANVLT
TRBV19	-	ASGLGQDYEQY
TRBV7-2	-	ASSRERETQY
TRBV7-9	-	ASSLSPLDGSNQPQH
TRBV7-9	few	ASSLGGGEQY
TRBV7-2	-	ASSLQGSYGYT
TRBV19	-	ASSADRGNTEAF
TRBV5-1	once	ASSLADRRNGYT
TRBV7-3	-	ASSQLGTNTGELF
TRBV12-3/TRBV12-4	once	ASSLRVTSGQF
TRBV6-2/TRBV6-3	-	ASSSQTPGLHTIYNEQF
TRBV5-4	-	ASSWDRGPNTEAF
TRBV3-1/TRBV3-2	-	ASSQDLGNTIY
TRBV6-1	few	ASSEARGLGGDEQF
TRBV11-3	once	ASSSQGLSGGNEQF
TRBV3-1/TRBV3-2	-	ASSQGLDGKEQF
TRBV5-6	medium-sized	ASSSDRGHFENYGYT
TRBV7-9	-	ASSFSGMGTDTQY
TRBV6-5	-	ASSPRDRDDYEQY
TRBV27	-	ASSSLNEKLF
TRBV28	once	ASSALTSGSYNEQF
TRBV6-5	-	ASSPPTGVQETQY